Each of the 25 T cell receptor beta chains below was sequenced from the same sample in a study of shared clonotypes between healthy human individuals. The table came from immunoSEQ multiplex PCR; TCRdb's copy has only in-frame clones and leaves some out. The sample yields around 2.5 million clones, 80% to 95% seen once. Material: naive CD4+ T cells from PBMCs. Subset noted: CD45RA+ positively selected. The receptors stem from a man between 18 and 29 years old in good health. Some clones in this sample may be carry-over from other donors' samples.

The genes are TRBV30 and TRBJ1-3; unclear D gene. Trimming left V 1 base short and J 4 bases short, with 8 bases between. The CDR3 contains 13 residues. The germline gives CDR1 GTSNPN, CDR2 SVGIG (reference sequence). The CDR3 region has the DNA TGTGCCTGGAGTGGAAGTACGGGAAACACCATATATTTT. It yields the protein CAWSGSTGNTIYF.

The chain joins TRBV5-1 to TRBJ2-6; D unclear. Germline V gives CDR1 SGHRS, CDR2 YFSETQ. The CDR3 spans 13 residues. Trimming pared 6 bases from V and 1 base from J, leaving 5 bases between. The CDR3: CASKESGANVLTF. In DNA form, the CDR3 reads TGCGCCAGCAAGGAATCTGGGGCCAACGTCCTGACTTTC.

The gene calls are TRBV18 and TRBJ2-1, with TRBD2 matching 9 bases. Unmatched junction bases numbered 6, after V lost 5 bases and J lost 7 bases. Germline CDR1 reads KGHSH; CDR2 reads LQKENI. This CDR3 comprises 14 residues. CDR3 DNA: TGTGCCAGCTCAGGAGCTAGCGGGATAAATGAGCAGTTCTTC. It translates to CASSGASGINEQFF. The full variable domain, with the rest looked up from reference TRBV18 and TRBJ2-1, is NAGVMQNPRHLVRRRGQEARLRCSPMKGHSHVYWYRQLPEEGLKFMVYLQKENIIDESGMPKERFSAEFPKEGPSILRIQQVVRGDSAAYFCASSGASGINEQFFGPGTRLTVL.

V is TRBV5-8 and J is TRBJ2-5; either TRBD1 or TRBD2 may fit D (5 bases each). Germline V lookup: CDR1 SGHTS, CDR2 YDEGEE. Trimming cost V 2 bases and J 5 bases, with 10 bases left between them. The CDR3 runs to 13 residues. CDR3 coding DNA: TGTGCCAGCAGCTTAAGGGGAGAGGAGACCCAGTACTTC. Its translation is CASSLRGEETQYF.

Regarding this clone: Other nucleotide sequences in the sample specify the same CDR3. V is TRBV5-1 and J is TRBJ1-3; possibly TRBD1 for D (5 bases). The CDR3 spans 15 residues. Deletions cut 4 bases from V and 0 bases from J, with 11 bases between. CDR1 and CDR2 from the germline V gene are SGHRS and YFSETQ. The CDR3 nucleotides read TGCGCCAGCAGCCCCGCGGGGCACTCTGGAAACACCATATATTTT. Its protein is CASSPAGHSGNTIYF.

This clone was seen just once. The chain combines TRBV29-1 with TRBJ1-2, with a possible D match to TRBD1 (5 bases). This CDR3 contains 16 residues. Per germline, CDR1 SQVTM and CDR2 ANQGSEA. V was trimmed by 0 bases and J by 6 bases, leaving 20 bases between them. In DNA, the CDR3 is TGCAGCGTTGAAGACCGACCCACCCTGACAGTTAATGGCTACACCTTC. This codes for CSVEDRPTLTVNGYTF.

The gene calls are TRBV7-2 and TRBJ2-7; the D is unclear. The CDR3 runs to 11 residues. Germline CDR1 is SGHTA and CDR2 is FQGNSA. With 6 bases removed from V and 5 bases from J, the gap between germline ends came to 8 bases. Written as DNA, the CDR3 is TGTGCCAGCAGACGATACAACGAGCAGTACTTC. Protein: CASRRYNEQYF.

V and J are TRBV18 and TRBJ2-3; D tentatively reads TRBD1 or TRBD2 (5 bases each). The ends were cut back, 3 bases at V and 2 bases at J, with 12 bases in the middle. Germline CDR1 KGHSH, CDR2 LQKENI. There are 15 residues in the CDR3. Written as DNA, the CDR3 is TGTGCCAGCTCACCTGCCGGGACCTACACAGATACGCAGTATTTT. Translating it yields CASSPAGTYTDTQYF. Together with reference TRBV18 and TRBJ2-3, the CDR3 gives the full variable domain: NAGVMQNPRHLVRRRGQEARLRCSPMKGHSHVYWYRQLPEEGLKFMVYLQKENIIDESGMPKERFSAEFPKEGPSILRIQQVVRGDSAAYFCASSPAGTYTDTQYFGPGTRLTVL.

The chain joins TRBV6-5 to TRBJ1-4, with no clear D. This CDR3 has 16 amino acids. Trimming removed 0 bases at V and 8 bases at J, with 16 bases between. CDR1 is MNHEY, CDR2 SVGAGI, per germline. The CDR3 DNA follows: TGTGCCAGCAGTTACTCATACGCCAGCGGAAGAGAAAAACTGTTTTTT. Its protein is CASSYSYASGREKLFF.

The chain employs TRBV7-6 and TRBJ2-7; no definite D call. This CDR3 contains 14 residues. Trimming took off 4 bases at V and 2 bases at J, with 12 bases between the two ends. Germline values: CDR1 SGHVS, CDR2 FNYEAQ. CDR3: CASSSLGNPYEQYF. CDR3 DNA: TGTGCCAGCAGCTCCTTAGGGAACCCCTACGAGCAGTACTTC.

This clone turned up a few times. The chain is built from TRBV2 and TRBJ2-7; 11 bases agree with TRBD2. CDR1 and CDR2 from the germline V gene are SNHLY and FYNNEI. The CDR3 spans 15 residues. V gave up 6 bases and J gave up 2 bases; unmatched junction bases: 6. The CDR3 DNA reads TGTGCCAGCAGGCGTCTAGCGGGAGGTCCCTACGAGCAGTACTTC. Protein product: CASRRLAGGPYEQYF.

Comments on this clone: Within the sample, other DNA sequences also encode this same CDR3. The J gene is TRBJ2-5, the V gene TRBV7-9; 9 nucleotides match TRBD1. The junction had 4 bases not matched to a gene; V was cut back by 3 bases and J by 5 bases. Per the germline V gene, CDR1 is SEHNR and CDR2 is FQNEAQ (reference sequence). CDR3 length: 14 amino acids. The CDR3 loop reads CASSLGQGSETQYF. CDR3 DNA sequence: TGTGCCAGCAGCTTGGGACAGGGTTCCGAGACCCAGTACTTC.

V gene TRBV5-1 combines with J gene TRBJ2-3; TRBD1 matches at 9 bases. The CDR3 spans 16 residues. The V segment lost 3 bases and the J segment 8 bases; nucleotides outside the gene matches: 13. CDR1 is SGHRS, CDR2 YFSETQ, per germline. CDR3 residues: CASSSGPGQGQVTQYF. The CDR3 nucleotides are TGCGCCAGCAGCTCCGGTCCGGGACAGGGTCAGGTTACGCAGTATTTT.

In nucleotides, the CDR3 is TGTGCCAGCAGTTTAATAGCGGTCAGCTCCTACAATGAGCAGTTCTTC. It translates to CASSLIAVSSYNEQFF. The V and J genes are TRBV28 and TRBJ2-1; D perhaps matches TRBD2 (6 bases). The CDR3 loop spans 16 amino acids. V lost 2 bases and J lost 0, with 11 bases in between. CDR1 and CDR2 (germline): MDHEN, SYDVKM.

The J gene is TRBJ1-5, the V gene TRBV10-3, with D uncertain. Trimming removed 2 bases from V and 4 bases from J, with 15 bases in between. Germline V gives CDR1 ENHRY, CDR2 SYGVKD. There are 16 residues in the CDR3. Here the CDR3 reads CAISERFPGGNQPQHF. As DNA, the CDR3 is TGTGCCATCAGTGAGAGATTTCCTGGTGGTAATCAGCCCCAGCATTTT.

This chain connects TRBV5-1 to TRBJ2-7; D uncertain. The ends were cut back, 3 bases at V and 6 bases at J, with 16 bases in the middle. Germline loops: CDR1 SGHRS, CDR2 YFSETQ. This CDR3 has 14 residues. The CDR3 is CASSSSSKGTEQYF. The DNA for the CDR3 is TGCGCCAGCAGCTCGTCCTCTAAGGGTACCGAGCAGTACTTC.

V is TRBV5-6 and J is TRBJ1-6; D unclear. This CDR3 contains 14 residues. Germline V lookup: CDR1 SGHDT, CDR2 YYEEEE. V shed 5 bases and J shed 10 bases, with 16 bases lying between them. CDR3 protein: CASSQTPSRSPLHF. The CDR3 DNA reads TGTGCCAGCAGTCAAACCCCAAGTAGGTCACCCCTCCACTTT.

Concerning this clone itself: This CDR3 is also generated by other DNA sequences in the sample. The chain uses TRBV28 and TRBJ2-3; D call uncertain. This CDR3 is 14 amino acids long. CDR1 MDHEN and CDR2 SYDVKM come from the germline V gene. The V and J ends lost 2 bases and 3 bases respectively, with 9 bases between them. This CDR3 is CASSLGRRTDTQYF. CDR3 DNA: TGTGCCAGCAGTTTAGGGCGAAGAACAGATACGCAGTATTTT.

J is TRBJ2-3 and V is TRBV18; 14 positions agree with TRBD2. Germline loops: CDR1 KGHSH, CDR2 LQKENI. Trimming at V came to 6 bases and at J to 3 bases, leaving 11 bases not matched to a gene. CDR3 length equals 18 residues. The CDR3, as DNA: TGTGCCAGCTCGTCCCGGTGGACTAGCGGGAGGAATACAGATACGCAGTATTTT. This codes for CASSSRWTSGRNTDTQYF.

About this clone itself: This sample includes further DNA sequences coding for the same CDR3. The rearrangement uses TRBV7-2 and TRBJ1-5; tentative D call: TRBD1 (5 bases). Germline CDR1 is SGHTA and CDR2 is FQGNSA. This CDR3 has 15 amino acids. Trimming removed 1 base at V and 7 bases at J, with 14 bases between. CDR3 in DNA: TGTGCCAGCAGCTTAGTGGGCCAGGGTTACCAGCCCCAGCATTTT. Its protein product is CASSLVGQGYQPQHF.

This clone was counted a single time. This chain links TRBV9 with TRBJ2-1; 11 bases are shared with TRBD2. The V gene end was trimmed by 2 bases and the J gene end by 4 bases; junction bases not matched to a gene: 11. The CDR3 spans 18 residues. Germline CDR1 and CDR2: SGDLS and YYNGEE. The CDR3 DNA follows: TGTGCCAGCAGCGTTTTAGCGGGAGGGCCCTCGGGATACAATGAGCAGTTCTTC. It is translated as CASSVLAGGPSGYNEQFF.

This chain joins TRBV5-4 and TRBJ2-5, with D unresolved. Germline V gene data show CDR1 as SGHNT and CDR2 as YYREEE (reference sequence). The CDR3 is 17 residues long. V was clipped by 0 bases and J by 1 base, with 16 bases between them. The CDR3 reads CASSLGSPFYSQETQYF. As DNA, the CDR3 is TGTGCCAGCAGCTTGGGTTCTCCCTTCTACAGCCAAGAGACCCAGTACTTC.

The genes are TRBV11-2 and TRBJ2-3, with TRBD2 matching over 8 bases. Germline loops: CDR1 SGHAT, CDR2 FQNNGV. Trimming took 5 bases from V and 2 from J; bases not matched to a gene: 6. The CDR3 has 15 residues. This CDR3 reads CASSNIAGTTDTQYF. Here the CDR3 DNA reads TGTGCCAGCAGCAATATAGCGGGAACCACAGATACGCAGTATTTT.

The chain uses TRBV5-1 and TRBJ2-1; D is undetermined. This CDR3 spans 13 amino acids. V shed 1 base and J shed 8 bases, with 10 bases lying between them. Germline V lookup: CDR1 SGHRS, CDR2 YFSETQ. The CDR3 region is CASSLFTQDEQFF. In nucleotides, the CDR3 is TGCGCCAGCAGCTTGTTTACTCAGGATGAGCAGTTCTTC.

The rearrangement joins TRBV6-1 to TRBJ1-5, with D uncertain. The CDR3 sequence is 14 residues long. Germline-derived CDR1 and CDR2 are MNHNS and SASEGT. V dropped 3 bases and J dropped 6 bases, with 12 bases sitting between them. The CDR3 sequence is CASSEGWSRQPQHF. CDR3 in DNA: TGTGCCAGCAGTGAGGGGTGGTCTCGTCAGCCCCAGCATTTT.